This T cell receptor beta chain comes out of a study of blood T cells in healthy people across ages. A second about 7 to 11 cycle PCR used barcoded and J-beta primers. MiXCR, run by TCRdb on the 5' RACE reads, gives a single entry per CDR3 protein. The sample lists about 1.5 million distinct CDR3 sequences, approximately 39% seen once, with around 4% in the top ten. The clonotype originates from a woman aged 18-30 years in good health. Material: blood.

CDR3 DNA: TGTGCCAGCAGGAGCCTGGATGAGCAGTTCTTC. Translating it yields CASRSLDEQFF. The chain uses TRBV27 and TRBJ2-1; the D is unclear. Trimming took 6 bases from V and 8 from J, leaving 8 bases between them. There are 11 residues in the CDR3. From germline, CDR1 is MNHEY and CDR2 SMNVEV (reference sequence).